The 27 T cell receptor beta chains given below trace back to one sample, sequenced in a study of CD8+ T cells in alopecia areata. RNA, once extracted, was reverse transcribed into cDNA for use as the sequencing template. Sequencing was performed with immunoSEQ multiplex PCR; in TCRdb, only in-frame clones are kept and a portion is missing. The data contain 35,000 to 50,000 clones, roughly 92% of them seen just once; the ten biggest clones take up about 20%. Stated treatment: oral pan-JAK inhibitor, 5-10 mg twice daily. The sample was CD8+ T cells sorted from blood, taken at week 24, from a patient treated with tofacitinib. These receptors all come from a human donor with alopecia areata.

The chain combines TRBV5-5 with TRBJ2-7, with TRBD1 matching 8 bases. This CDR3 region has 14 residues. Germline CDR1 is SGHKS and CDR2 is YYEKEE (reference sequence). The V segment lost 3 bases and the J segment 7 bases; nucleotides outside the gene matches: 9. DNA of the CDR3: TGTGCCAGCAGCTACCCGGGACAGGAGTGGGAGCAGTACTTC. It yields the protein CASSYPGQEWEQYF.

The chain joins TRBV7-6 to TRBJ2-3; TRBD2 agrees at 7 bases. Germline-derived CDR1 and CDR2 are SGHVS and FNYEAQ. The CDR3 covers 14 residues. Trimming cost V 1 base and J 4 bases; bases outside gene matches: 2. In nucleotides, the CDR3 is TGTGCCAGCAGCTTAGGGGGAGGGCCAGATACGCAGTATTTT. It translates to CASSLGGGPDTQYF.

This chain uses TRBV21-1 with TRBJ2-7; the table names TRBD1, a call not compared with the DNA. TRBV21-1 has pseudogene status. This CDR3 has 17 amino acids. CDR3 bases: TGTGCCAGCAGCAAAACAGGGGACATCCGGTCATTCTACGAGCAGTACTTC. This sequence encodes CASSKTGDIRSFYEQYF.

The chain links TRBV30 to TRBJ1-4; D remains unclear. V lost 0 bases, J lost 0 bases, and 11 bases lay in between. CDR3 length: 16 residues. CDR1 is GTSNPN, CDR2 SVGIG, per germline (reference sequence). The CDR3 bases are TGTGCCTGGAGTGTCAGCGCTTCTGCAACTAATGAAAAACTGTTTTTT. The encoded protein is CAWSVSASATNEKLFF.

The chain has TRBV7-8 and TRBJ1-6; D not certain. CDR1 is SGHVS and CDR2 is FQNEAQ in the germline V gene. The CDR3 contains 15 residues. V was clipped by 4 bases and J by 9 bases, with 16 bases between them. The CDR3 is CASSYLDETGSPLHF. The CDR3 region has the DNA TGTGCCAGCAGCTACCTGGACGAGACGGGTTCACCCCTCCACTTT.

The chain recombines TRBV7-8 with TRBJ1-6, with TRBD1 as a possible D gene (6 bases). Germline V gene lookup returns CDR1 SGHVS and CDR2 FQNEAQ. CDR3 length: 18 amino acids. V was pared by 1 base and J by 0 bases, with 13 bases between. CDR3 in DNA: TGTGCCAGCAGCTTAGGAAACAGGGCGAGCTCCTATAATTCACCCCTCCACTTT. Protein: CASSLGNRASSYNSPLHF.

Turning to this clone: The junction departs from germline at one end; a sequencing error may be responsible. CDR3: CASNEEGQSYEQYF. CDR3 in DNA: TGTGCCAGCAATGAAGAGGGACAGTCCTACGAGCAGTACTTC. The chain carries TRBV25-1 and TRBJ2-7, with 7 bases fitting TRBD1. The germline V gene encodes CDR1 MGHDK and CDR2 SYGVNS. CDR3 size: 14 residues.

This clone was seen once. Here the CDR3 reads CASSPGTVSYEQYF. Here the CDR3 DNA reads TGTGCCAGCAGTCCCGGGACGGTTTCCTACGAGCAGTACTTC. The chain uses TRBV28 and TRBJ2-5, with D perhaps TRBD1 or TRBD2 (5 bases each). The DNA matches TRBJ2-7 better at its end, which makes the J call doubtful. Per germline, CDR1 MDHEN and CDR2 SYDVKM. This CDR3 has 14 amino acids.

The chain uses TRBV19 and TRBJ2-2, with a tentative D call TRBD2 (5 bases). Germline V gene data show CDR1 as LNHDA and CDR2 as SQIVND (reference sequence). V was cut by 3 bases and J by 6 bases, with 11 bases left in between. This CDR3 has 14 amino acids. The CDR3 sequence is CASSMDALAGELFF. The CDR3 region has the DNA TGTGCCAGTAGTATGGACGCACTAGCCGGGGAGCTGTTTTTT.

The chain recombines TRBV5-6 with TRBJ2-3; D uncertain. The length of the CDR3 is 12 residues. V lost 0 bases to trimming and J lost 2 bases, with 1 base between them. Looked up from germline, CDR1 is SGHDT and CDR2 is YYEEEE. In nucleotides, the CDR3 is TGTGCCAGCAGCTTGGCCACAGATACGCAGTATTTT. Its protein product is CASSLATDTQYF.

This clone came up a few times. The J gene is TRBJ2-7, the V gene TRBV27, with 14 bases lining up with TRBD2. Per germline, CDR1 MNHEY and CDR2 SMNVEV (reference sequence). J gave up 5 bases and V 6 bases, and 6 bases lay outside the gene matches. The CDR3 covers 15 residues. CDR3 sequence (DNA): TGTGCCAGCAGGCGCGGACTAGCGGGGGGCGACGAGCAGTACTTC. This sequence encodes CASRRGLAGGDEQYF.

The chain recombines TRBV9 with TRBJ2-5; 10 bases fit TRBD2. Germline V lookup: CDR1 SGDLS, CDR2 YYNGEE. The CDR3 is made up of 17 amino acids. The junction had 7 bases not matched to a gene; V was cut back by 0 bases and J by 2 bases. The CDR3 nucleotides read TGTGCCAGCAGCGTAGAAGATGATAGCGGGGGGCAAGAGACCCAGTACTTC. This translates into CASSVEDDSGGQETQYF.

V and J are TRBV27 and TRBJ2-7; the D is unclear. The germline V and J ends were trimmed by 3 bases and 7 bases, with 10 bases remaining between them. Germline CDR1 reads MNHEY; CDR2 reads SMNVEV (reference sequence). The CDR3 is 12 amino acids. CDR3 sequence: CASSFAMGEQYF. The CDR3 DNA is TGTGCCAGCAGTTTTGCGATGGGGGAGCAGTACTTC.

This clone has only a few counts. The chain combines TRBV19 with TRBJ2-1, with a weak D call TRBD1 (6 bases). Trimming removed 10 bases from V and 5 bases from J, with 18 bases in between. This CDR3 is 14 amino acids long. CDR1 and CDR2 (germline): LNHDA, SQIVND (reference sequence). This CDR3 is CATGQPYLNNEQFF. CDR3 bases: TGTGCCACCGGACAGCCTTACCTTAACAATGAGCAGTTCTTC.

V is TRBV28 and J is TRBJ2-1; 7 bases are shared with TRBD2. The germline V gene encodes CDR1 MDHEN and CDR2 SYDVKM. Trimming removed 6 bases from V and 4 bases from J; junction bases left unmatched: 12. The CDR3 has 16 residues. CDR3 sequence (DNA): TGTGCCAGCAGCCCTAGGGGAGGGATTGGGTACAATGAGCAGTTCTTC. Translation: CASSPRGGIGYNEQFF.

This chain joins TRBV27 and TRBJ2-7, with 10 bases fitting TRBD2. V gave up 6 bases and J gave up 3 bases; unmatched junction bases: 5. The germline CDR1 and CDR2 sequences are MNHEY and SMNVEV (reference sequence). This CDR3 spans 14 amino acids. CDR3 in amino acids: CASSLSGGDYEQYF. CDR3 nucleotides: TGTGCCAGCAGCCTGAGCGGGGGGGACTACGAGCAGTACTTC.

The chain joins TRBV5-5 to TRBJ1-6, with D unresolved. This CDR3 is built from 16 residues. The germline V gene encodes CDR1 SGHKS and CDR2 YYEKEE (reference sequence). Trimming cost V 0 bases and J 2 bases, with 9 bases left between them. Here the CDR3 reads CASSLGVGTYNSPLHF. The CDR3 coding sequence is TGTGCCAGCAGCTTGGGTGTCGGAACCTATAATTCACCCCTCCACTTT.

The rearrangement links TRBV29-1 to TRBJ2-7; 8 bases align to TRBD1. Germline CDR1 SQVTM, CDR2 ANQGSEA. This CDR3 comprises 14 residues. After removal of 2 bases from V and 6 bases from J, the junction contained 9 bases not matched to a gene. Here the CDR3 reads CSVESGDRGLEQYF. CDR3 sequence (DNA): TGCAGCGTTGAATCTGGAGACAGGGGACTCGAGCAGTACTTC.

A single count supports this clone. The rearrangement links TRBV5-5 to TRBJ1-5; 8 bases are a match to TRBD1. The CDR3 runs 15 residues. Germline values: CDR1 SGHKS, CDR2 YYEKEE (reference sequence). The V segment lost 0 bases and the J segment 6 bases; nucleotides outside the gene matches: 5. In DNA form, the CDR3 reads TGTGCCAGCAGCTTGGTCCAGGGGGCCGGTCAGCCCCAGCATTTT. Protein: CASSLVQGAGQPQHF.

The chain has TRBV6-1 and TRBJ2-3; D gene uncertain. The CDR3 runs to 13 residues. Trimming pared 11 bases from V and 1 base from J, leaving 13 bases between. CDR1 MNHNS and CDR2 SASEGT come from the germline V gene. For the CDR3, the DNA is TGTGCCCACCGGGTACTTGGCACAGATACGCAGTATTTT. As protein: CAHRVLGTDTQYF.

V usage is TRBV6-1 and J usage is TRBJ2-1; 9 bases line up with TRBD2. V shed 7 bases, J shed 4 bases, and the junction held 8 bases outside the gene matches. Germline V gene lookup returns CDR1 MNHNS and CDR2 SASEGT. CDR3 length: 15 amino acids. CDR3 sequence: CASTSLAGHYNEQFF. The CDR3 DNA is TGTGCCAGCACTAGTCTAGCGGGGCATTACAATGAGCAGTTCTTC.

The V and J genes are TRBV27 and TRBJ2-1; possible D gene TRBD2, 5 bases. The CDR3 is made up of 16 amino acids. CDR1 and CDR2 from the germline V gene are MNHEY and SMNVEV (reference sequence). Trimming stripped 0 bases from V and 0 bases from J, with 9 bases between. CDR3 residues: CASSLSRGSSYNEQFF. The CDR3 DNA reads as TGTGCCAGCAGTTTATCCCGGGGTAGCTCCTACAATGAGCAGTTCTTC.

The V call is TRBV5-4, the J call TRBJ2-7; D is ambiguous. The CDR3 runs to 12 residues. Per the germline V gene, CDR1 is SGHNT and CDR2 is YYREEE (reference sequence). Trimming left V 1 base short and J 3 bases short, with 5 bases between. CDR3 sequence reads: CASSLPFYEQYF. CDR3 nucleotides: TGTGCCAGCAGCTTGCCATTCTACGAGCAGTACTTC. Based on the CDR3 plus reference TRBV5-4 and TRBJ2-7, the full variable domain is ETGVTQSPTHLIKTRGQQVTLRCSSQSGHNTVSWYQQALGQGPQFIFQYYREEENGRGNFPPRFSGLQFPNYSSELNVNALELDDSALYLCASSLPFYEQYFGPGTRLTVT.

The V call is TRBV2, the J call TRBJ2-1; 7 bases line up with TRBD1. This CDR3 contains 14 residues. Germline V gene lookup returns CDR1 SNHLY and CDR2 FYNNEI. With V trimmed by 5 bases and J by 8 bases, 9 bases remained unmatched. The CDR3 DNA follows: TGTGCCAGCAGTCCCCGGGACAGATTGGATGAGCAGTTCTTC. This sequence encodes CASSPRDRLDEQFF.

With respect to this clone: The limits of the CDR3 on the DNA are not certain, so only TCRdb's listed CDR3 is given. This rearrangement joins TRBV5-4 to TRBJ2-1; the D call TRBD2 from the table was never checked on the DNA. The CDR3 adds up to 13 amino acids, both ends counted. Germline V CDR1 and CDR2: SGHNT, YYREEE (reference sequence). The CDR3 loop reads CASSFAVGNEQFF.

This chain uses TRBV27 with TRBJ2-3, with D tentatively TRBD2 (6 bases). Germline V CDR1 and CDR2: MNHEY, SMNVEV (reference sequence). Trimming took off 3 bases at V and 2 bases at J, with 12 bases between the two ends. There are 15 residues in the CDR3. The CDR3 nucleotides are TGTGCCAGCAGTTTTCGGCGGGGTAACACAGATACGCAGTATTTT. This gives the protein CASSFRRGNTDTQYF.

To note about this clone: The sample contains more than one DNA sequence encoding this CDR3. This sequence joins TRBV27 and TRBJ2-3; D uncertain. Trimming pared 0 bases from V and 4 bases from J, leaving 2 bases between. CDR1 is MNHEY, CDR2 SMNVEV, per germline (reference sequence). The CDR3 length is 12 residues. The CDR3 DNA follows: TGTGCCAGCAGTTTATCGGCAGATACGCAGTATTTT. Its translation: CASSLSADTQYF.